Each of the 25 T cell receptor beta chains below was sequenced from the same sample in a study of T cells in Graves' hyperthyroidism and ophthalmopathy. The TCR beta CDR3 regions underwent amplification using RNA transcripts as the source. HTBI primers were the set used in a first-round RT-PCR of the TCR CDR3. MiXCR, applied by TCRdb to the multiplex PCR reads, yields one record per CDR3 protein. The sample shows about 520,000 distinct CDR3 sequences, roughly 20% of them seen only once. Sequencing was carried out using blood. The receptors derive from a man aged 18 to 35 with Graves' hyperthyroidism.

This clonotype was recorded at least ten times. V and J are TRBV12-3 or TRBV12-4 and TRBJ1-1; D not certain. The ends were cut back, 3 bases at V and 6 bases at J, with 14 bases in the middle. The CDR3 consists of 14 residues. CDR3 loop: CASSFGLRGPEAFF. CDR3 in DNA: TGTGCCAGCAGTTTTGGACTACGAGGGCCTGAAGCTTTCTTT.

This clonotype was seen many times. V usage is TRBV11-2 and J usage is TRBJ1-2; D perhaps matches TRBD1 (5 bases). The V gene's germline CDR1 is SGHAT and CDR2 FQNNGV. With 4 bases removed from V and 8 bases from J, the gap between germline ends came to 14 bases. The CDR3 totals 13 residues. CDR3 protein: CASSSQDISGYTF. The CDR3 DNA reads as TGTGCCAGCAGCTCGCAGGACATCAGCGGCTACACCTTC.

V and J are TRBV6-1 and TRBJ2-7; D unclear. The CDR3 extends over 13 amino acids. Per the germline V gene, CDR1 is MNHNS and CDR2 is SASEGT. The V and J ends lost 8 bases and 2 bases respectively, with 13 bases between them. The CDR3 nucleotides read TGTGCCAGCTGGAAGGACGTAGCCTACGAGCAGTACTTC. This gives the protein CASWKDVAYEQYF.

Only one count was recorded for this clonotype. Lacking the conserved final phenylalanine or tryptophan, this CDR3 likely reflects a read error. This chain uses TRBV15 with TRBJ2-7, with a weak D call TRBD1 (6 bases). The CDR3 has 13 amino acids. In germline, CDR1 is LNHNV, CDR2 YYDKDF (reference sequence). Trimming left V 6 bases short and J 4 bases short, with 13 bases between. CDR3 nucleotide sequence: TGTGCCACCAGTAGGGGGACGGAGTACGAGCAGTACTAC. Translation gives CATSRGTEYEQYY.

This clonotype was seen many times. This may be a read error, as it is one base from a much larger clone. V usage is TRBV12-3 or TRBV12-4 and J usage is TRBJ1-1; D call uncertain. The CDR3 contains 16 residues. The CDR3 bases are TGTGTCAGCAGTCCCTCCCTGTTCCTATTGAACACTGAAGCTTTCTTT. It is translated as CVSSPSLFLLNTEAFF.

This clonotype was seen repeatedly, ten times or more. The CDR3 region has the DNA TGTGCCAGTAGTCCTTCCTACTCTGGAAACACCATATATTTT. This translates into CASSPSYSGNTIYF. The chain links TRBV19 to TRBJ1-3; D gene unclear. CDR3 length equals 14 residues. Germline CDR1 and CDR2: LNHDA and SQIVND (reference sequence). V was clipped by 5 bases and J by 0 bases, with 8 bases between them.

This clonotype was recorded at least ten times. The chain couples TRBV6-5 to TRBJ2-4; TRBD2 matches at 12 bases. Germline lookup yields CDR1 MNHEY and CDR2 SVGAGI. The junction had 6 bases not matched to a gene; V was cut back by 4 bases and J by 2 bases. The CDR3 extends over 17 amino acids. CDR3 protein: CASSSQTSGGTKNIQYF. The DNA of the CDR3 is TGTGCCAGCAGTTCCCAGACTAGCGGGGGAACCAAAAACATTCAGTACTTC.

The chain couples TRBV20-1 to TRBJ2-7, with TRBD2 matching 10 bases. Per germline, CDR1 DFQATT and CDR2 SNEGSKA (reference sequence). The CDR3 sequence is 14 residues long. Losses at the gene ends were 5 bases for V and 3 bases for J; bases not matched to a gene: 7. The CDR3 loop reads CSAQSGRDYYEQYF. The CDR3 DNA reads as TGCAGTGCTCAGAGCGGGAGGGATTACTACGAGCAGTACTTC.

This clonotype was detected ten times or more. V usage is TRBV7-2 and J usage is TRBJ1-2; the D gene is possibly TRBD1 (6 bases). Germline-derived CDR1 and CDR2 are SGHTA and FQGNSA. V was cut by 5 bases and J by 8 bases, with 15 bases left in between. CDR3 length: 13 residues. The CDR3 DNA is TGTGCCAGCAGCGTACAGGGAAGACGAGGCTACACCTTC. It encodes CASSVQGRRGYTF.

In its sample, this clonotype was seen many times. V gene TRBV6-5 combines with J gene TRBJ2-2, with unresolved D. Looked up from germline, CDR1 is MNHEY and CDR2 is SVGAGI. V was clipped by 2 bases and J by 4 bases, with 5 bases between them. CDR3 size: 13 residues. CDR3 region: CASSYGSTGELFF. The CDR3 coding sequence is TGTGCCAGCAGTTACGGTTCCACCGGGGAGCTGTTTTTT.

The chain employs TRBV6-5 and TRBJ1-2, with 8 bases identical to TRBD1. The junction had 11 bases not matched to a gene; V was cut back by 4 bases and J by 10 bases. The CDR3 contains 14 residues. The V gene's germline CDR1 is MNHEY and CDR2 SVGAGI. CDR3 loop: CASSSIQGGTDYTF. CDR3 coding DNA: TGTGCCAGCAGTTCTATACAGGGGGGGACAGACTACACCTTC.

In its sample, this clonotype was seen once. V gene TRBV15 combines with J gene TRBJ1-5, with D maybe TRBD1 (5 bases). CDR1 and CDR2 from the germline V gene are LNHNV and YYDKDF (reference sequence). Trimming shortened V by 4 bases and J by 2 bases, and 21 bases separated the two germline ends. CDR3 size: 18 residues. CDR3 sequence (DNA): TGTGCCACCAGCACCCAACTTCTCAGGGACGAGGGCAATCAGCCCCAGCATTTT. The encoded protein is CATSTQLLRDEGNQPQHF.

The chain links TRBV20-1 to TRBJ2-7; D perhaps matches TRBD1 (6 bases). V was trimmed by 4 bases and J by 0 bases, leaving 16 bases between them. The CDR3 consists of 15 residues. Germline loops: CDR1 DFQATT, CDR2 SNEGSKA (reference sequence). CDR3 residues: CSATTTGTSSYEQYF. As DNA, the CDR3 is TGCAGTGCTACTACTACCGGGACAAGCTCCTACGAGCAGTACTTC.

The chain uses TRBV10-1 and TRBJ2-7; 7 bases fit TRBD2. Germline trimming cut 8 bases from V and 1 base from J; bases unmatched to any gene: 8. CDR1 is WNHNN and CDR2 is SYGVQD in the germline V gene (reference sequence). The CDR3 runs to 14 residues. CDR3 sequence reads: CASAVREGSYEQYF. In nucleotides, the CDR3 is TGCGCCAGCGCCGTCAGGGAGGGGTCCTACGAGCAGTACTTC.

This clonotype came up many times. V usage is TRBV6-2 or TRBV6-3 and J usage is TRBJ2-5; D is undetermined. The germline gives CDR1 MNHEY, CDR2 SVGEGT. V was shortened by 8 bases and J by 0 bases, with 10 bases between the two germline ends. This CDR3 has 13 residues. The CDR3, as DNA: TGTGCCAGCTTGACATCGTACCAAGAGACCCAGTACTTC. Translated: CASLTSYQETQYF.

This clonotype occurred many times. This chain's CDR3 is CASSYDRGREQPQHF. CDR3 bases: TGTGCCAGCAGTTACGACAGGGGACGGGAGCAGCCCCAGCATTTT. The chain recombines TRBV6-2 or TRBV6-3 with TRBJ1-5; 8 bases map to TRBD1. J was trimmed by 7 bases and V by 2 bases; bases with no gene match: 7. Germline V gene data show CDR1 as MNHEY and CDR2 as SVGEGT. The CDR3 is made up of 15 amino acids.

This clonotype was detected only a few times. The chain combines TRBV9 with TRBJ1-1; D gene unclear. CDR3 length: 17 residues. Trimming took 3 bases from V and 0 from J, leaving 18 bases between them. Per germline, CDR1 SGDLS and CDR2 YYNGEE. CDR3 sequence: CASSDRSDGIMNTEAFF. The CDR3 DNA reads as TGTGCCAGCAGCGACCGTTCGGACGGGATCATGAACACTGAAGCTTTCTTT.

This clonotype was seen ten or more times. The rearrangement uses TRBV6-5 and TRBJ1-6; 7 bases map to TRBD1. The CDR3 length is 15 residues. From germline, CDR1 is MNHEY and CDR2 SVGAGI. The trim removed 4 bases at V and 7 bases at J, leaving 7 bases unmatched. CDR3 bases: TGTGCCAGCAGTTCCCGGGACAGAGGGAATTCACCCCTCCACTTT. It yields the protein CASSSRDRGNSPLHF.

This clonotype has a count of ten or more. The chain links TRBV19 to TRBJ2-7; D is perhaps TRBD1 or TRBD2 (5 bases each). Germline assignment: CDR1 LNHDA and CDR2 SQIVND (reference sequence). The V end lost 8 bases, the J end lost 2 bases, and 13 bases lay between the germline ends. This CDR3 comprises 13 residues. The CDR3 region has the DNA TGTGCCAGTGGACCGGGGCAAGCCTACGAGCAGTACTTC. It yields the protein CASGPGQAYEQYF.

This clonotype was detected ten times or more. The chain employs TRBV9 and TRBJ1-1, with D perhaps TRBD1 (6 bases). Looked up from germline, CDR1 is SGDLS and CDR2 is YYNGEE. There are 14 residues in the CDR3. Trimming removed 4 bases from V and 6 bases from J, with 16 bases in between. The CDR3 spells CASSPRTGSPEAFF. In nucleotides, the CDR3 is TGTGCCAGCAGCCCGCGTACAGGGAGCCCTGAAGCTTTCTTT.

This clonotype was seen ten or more times. J is TRBJ2-7 and V is TRBV6-5; the D gene is possibly TRBD2 (6 bases). This CDR3 has 15 residues. CDR1 MNHEY and CDR2 SVGAGI come from the germline V gene. The V gene lost 2 bases and the J gene lost 2 bases, with 13 bases spanning the gap. The DNA of the CDR3 is TGTGCCAGCAGTTACCTAAGGGACTCCCCCTACGAGCAGTACTTC. Encoded protein: CASSYLRDSPYEQYF.

This clonotype has a count of ten or more. The CDR3 sequence is CASSLEGAGQPQHF. The CDR3 coding sequence is TGTGCCAGCAGTTTAGAGGGGGCTGGGCAGCCCCAGCATTTT. This sequence joins TRBV12-3 or TRBV12-4 and TRBJ1-5; 7 bases fit TRBD1. This CDR3 has 14 residues. The junction had 4 bases not matched to a gene; V was cut back by 1 base and J by 7 bases.

This clonotype was recorded many times. The chain recombines TRBV11-2 with TRBJ1-2; perhaps TRBD1 as D (5 bases). There are 14 residues in the CDR3. Trimming shortened V by 0 bases and J by 13 bases, and 18 bases separated the two germline ends. Germline-derived CDR1 and CDR2 are SGHAT and FQNNGV. The CDR3 DNA follows: TGTGCCAGCAGCTTAGATCGGGCGCCAGGGCGGAGCACCTTC. Its protein is CASSLDRAPGRSTF.

This clonotype occurred many times. The gene calls are TRBV3-1 and TRBJ2-5, with D possibly TRBD2 on 7 matching bases. The germline gives CDR1 LGHDT, CDR2 YNNKEL (reference sequence). Trimming removed 0 bases from V and 5 bases from J, with 16 bases in between. CDR3 size: 16 residues. The CDR3 coding sequence is TGTGCCAGCAGCCAAGAGGAAATGGCGGGGGCGGAGACCCAGTACTTC. Encoded protein: CASSQEEMAGAETQYF.

The CDR3 protein is CASSPTRQGLGNTEAFF. The CDR3, as DNA: TGTGCCAGCAGCCCCACCAGACAGGGGCTGGGGAACACTGAAGCTTTCTTT. The chain uses TRBV7-8 and TRBJ1-1; 8 bases are a match to TRBD1. The trim removed 5 bases at V and 1 base at J, leaving 12 bases unmatched. Germline-derived CDR1 and CDR2 are SGHVS and FQNEAQ. This CDR3 region has 17 residues.